What follows are 21 T cell receptor beta chains derived from one specimen sequenced in a study of T cell responses to AZD1222 COVID-19 vaccine. Clones were read by immunoSEQ multiplex PCR, and TCRdb kept only the in-frame ones, dropping some. Here the sample spans about 180,000 clones, about 90% being singletons. Sequenced here: peripheral blood, sampled 28 days after the second AZD1222 dose. These TCRs come from an adult who received the AZD1222 COVID-19 vaccine.

The V and J genes are TRBV5-1 and TRBJ1-4, with TRBD1 matching over 8 bases. V dropped 0 bases and J dropped 7; count of bases not matched to a gene: 5. Germline V lookup: CDR1 SGHRS, CDR2 YFSETQ. CDR3 length: 15 amino acids. CDR3 sequence reads: CASSLEAGGGEKLFF. The CDR3 region has the DNA TGCGCCAGCAGCTTGGAGGCAGGGGGCGGTGAAAAACTGTTTTTT.

This chain connects TRBV18 to TRBJ1-4; weak D call: TRBD1 (5 bases). The germline CDR1 and CDR2 sequences are KGHSH and LQKENI. The CDR3 has 19 residues. The germline V and J ends were trimmed by 1 base and 6 bases, with 24 bases remaining between them. The CDR3 nucleotides are TGTGCCAGCTCACCACTTTACAGGTCTAGACCGGGGATGGATGAAAAACTGTTTTTT. This translates into CASSPLYRSRPGMDEKLFF.

This sequence joins TRBV7-9 and TRBJ1-1, with 11 bases fitting TRBD1. J was trimmed by 1 base and V by 6 bases; bases with no gene match: 7. Germline CDR1 is SEHNR and CDR2 is FQNEAQ (reference sequence). This CDR3 is 16 amino acids long. The CDR3 reads CASRYWDRGANTEAFF. DNA for the CDR3: TGTGCCAGCAGGTATTGGGACAGGGGGGCGAACACTGAAGCTTTCTTT.

The table lists this clone with a count of one. This chain uses TRBV30 with TRBJ1-6; 8 nucleotides match TRBD1. Germline V gene data show CDR1 as GTSNPN and CDR2 as SVGIG (reference sequence). The CDR3 sequence is 15 residues long. V shed 5 bases, J shed 0 bases, and the junction held 3 bases outside the gene matches. For the CDR3, the DNA is TGTGCCTGGGAGGACAGGGCCTCCTATAATTCACCCCTCCACTTT. Its protein product is CAWEDRASYNSPLHF.

DNA for the CDR3: TGTGCCAGCAGTCAGAGGGCGGGCACAGATACGCAGTATTTT. As protein: CASSQRAGTDTQYF. The chain couples TRBV14 to TRBJ2-3; possibly TRBD2 for D (5 bases). The CDR3 consists of 14 residues. V shed 6 bases and J shed 1 base, with 11 bases lying between them. Germline V lookup: CDR1 SGHDN, CDR2 FVKESK.

The J gene is TRBJ1-2, the V gene TRBV2; D is ambiguous. Trimming removed 7 bases from V and 4 bases from J, with 10 bases in between. CDR1 is SNHLY, CDR2 FYNNEI, per germline. The CDR3 covers 12 residues. CDR3 in DNA: TGTGCCAGCACCCGAGTAGGCTATGGCTACACCTTC. It yields the protein CASTRVGYGYTF.

The chain is built from TRBV5-1 and TRBJ2-7; weak D call: TRBD1 (6 bases). Per the germline V gene, CDR1 is SGHRS and CDR2 is YFSETQ. The CDR3 runs 12 residues. The V gene lost 6 bases and the J gene lost 6 bases, with 13 bases spanning the gap. The CDR3 coding sequence is TGCGCCAGCATCAACAGGGTTTTCGAGCAGTACTTC. The encoded protein is CASINRVFEQYF.

The CDR3 DNA sequence: TGTGCCAGCAGCGTAGAACCGGCGGTAACCTACGAGCAGTACTTC. Its translation is CASSVEPAVTYEQYF. V and J are TRBV9 and TRBJ2-7; the D is unclear. CDR1 is SGDLS and CDR2 is YYNGEE in the germline V gene. Trimming cost V 0 bases and J 2 bases, with 12 bases left between them. This CDR3 is 15 amino acids long.

This clone has a single count. The rearrangement joins TRBV10-3 to TRBJ1-1, with D perhaps TRBD1 (6 bases). The CDR3 loop spans 13 amino acids. Trimming left V 10 bases short and J 0 bases short, with 12 bases between. Germline-derived CDR1 and CDR2 are ENHRY and SYGVKD. In DNA form, the CDR3 reads TGTGCCAAAAGGACAGACCTGAACACTGAAGCTTTCTTT. Its translation: CAKRTDLNTEAFF.

The J gene is TRBJ1-5, the V gene TRBV6-1, with unresolved D. Trimming took 3 bases from V and 4 from J, leaving 13 bases between them. This CDR3 is built from 15 residues. Per germline, CDR1 MNHNS and CDR2 SASEGT. The CDR3 protein is CASSDLRVRNQPQHF. The CDR3 DNA reads TGTGCCAGCAGTGATCTCCGAGTCCGAAATCAGCCCCAGCATTTT.

This clone was recorded a few times. The CDR3 DNA reads TGTGCCAGCGCCTCGGGGTTCGGGAACTCCTACGAGCAGTACTTC. Translation gives CASASGFGNSYEQYF. V is TRBV6-5 and J is TRBJ2-7; possible D gene TRBD2, 5 bases. Germline V gene lookup returns CDR1 MNHEY and CDR2 SVGAGI. Deletions cut 8 bases from V and 0 bases from J, with 17 bases between. The CDR3 has 15 residues.

This clone appeared a single time. The V and J genes are TRBV29-1 and TRBJ2-1; 11 nucleotides match TRBD2. Germline lookup yields CDR1 SQVTM and CDR2 ANQGSEA. V trimming: 5 bases; J trimming: 12 bases; junction bases outside the gene matches: 12. The CDR3 consists of 14 residues. CDR3 sequence (DNA): TGCAGCGTTTATAGACTAGCGGGACCCCTGGGGCAGTTCTTC. Its translation is CSVYRLAGPLGQFF.

The chain joins TRBV19 to TRBJ2-7; D may be TRBD2 (6 bases). The germline V and J ends were trimmed by 4 bases and 2 bases, with 24 bases remaining between them. Per the germline V gene, CDR1 is LNHDA and CDR2 is SQIVND (reference sequence). CDR3 length equals 18 residues. The CDR3 spells CASSTLLDPWRGPYEQYF. As DNA, the CDR3 is TGTGCCAGTAGTACCCTCCTGGACCCTTGGCGGGGCCCCTACGAGCAGTACTTC.

This clone appeared a few times. This chain links TRBV5-1 with TRBJ2-3; TRBD1 matches at 9 bases. The length of the CDR3 is 16 residues. From germline, CDR1 is SGHRS and CDR2 YFSETQ. J lost 4 bases, V lost 4 bases, and 10 bases had no gene match. In DNA form, the CDR3 reads TGCGCCAGCAGCCCGGGACCGGGACAGGGCGCAGATACGCAGTATTTT. It specifies CASSPGPGQGADTQYF.

This rearrangement joins TRBV28 to TRBJ2-3; 8 bases match TRBD2. The CDR3 extends over 16 amino acids. Trimming at V came to 7 bases and at J to 3 bases, leaving 12 bases not matched to a gene. Germline V lookup: CDR1 MDHEN, CDR2 SYDVKM. Here the CDR3 reads CASTPLGGRITDTQYF. The CDR3 DNA reads as TGTGCCAGCACCCCCCTTGGCGGGAGGATTACAGATACGCAGTATTTT.

The genes are TRBV7-2 and TRBJ2-7; D remains unclear. CDR3 size: 14 residues. The germline V gene has CDR1 SGHTA and CDR2 FQGNSA. V was cut by 4 bases and J by 0 bases, with 10 bases left in between. CDR3 loop: CASSWAVSSYEQYF. The CDR3 DNA follows: TGTGCCAGCAGCTGGGCGGTAAGCTCCTACGAGCAGTACTTC. Variable domain in full (rest from reference TRBV7-2 and TRBJ2-7): GAGVSQSPSNKVTEKGKDVELRCDPISGHTALYWYRQSLGQGLEFLIYFQGNSAPDKSGLPSDRFSAERTGGSVSTLTIQRTQQEDSAVYLCASSWAVSSYEQYFGPGTRLTVT.

CDR3: CASGARDRGTGELFF. CDR3 sequence (DNA): TGTGCCAGCGGTGCCCGGGACAGGGGAACCGGGGAGCTGTTTTTT. The V gene is TRBV6-6, the J gene TRBJ2-2; 10 bases are a match to TRBD1. Losses at the gene ends were 8 bases for V and 5 bases for J; bases not matched to a gene: 8. Germline loops: CDR1 MNHNY, CDR2 SVGAGI (reference sequence). This CDR3 comprises 15 residues.

The chain carries TRBV5-4 and TRBJ2-3; the D gene could be TRBD1 or TRBD2 (6 bases each). Germline V CDR1 and CDR2: SGHNT, YYREEE (reference sequence). The ends were cut back, 3 bases at V and 2 bases at J, with 16 bases in the middle. The CDR3 covers 16 residues. CDR3 sequence (DNA): TGTGCCAGCAGCTCGGGGGCGGGACAACCCACAGATACGCAGTATTTT. Encoded protein: CASSSGAGQPTDTQYF.

The chain joins TRBV11-1 to TRBJ2-7; TRBD1 might be the D (5 bases). The V end was cut by 4 bases, the J end by 3 bases, with 10 bases between. The CDR3 contains 13 residues. Germline V gene data show CDR1 as SGHAT and CDR2 as FQDESV (reference sequence). The CDR3 spells CASSSSGFYEQYF. CDR3 nucleotide sequence: TGTGCCAGCAGCTCCTCAGGGTTCTACGAGCAGTACTTC.

In its sample, this clone was seen a few times. V is TRBV2 and J is TRBJ2-3, with 9 bases aligning to TRBD1. V trimming: 11 bases; J trimming: 3 bases; junction bases outside the gene matches: 9. Germline CDR1 SNHLY, CDR2 FYNNEI. The CDR3 length is 14 residues. CDR3 bases: TGTGCCGGCACCGGACAGGGGAGGACAGATACGCAGTATTTT. It yields the protein CAGTGQGRTDTQYF.

This rearrangement joins TRBV7-2 to TRBJ1-3, with 8 bases aligning to TRBD1. The CDR3 has 16 amino acids. The ends lost 5 bases at V and 0 bases at J; junction bases unmatched: 6. The germline gives CDR1 SGHTA, CDR2 FQGNSA. As DNA, the CDR3 is TGTGCCAGCAGCCGGGGGACAGGATCCTCTGGAAACACCATATATTTT. Translated, it gives CASSRGTGSSGNTIYF.